The 25 T cell receptor beta chains given below trace back to one sample, sequenced in a study of blood T cells in healthy people across ages. It was with a sample-barcoded 5' primer and a J-beta primer mix that a second PCR of about 7 to 12 cycles was run. TCRdb processed the 5' RACE reads anew with MiXCR; each CDR3 protein has one entry. The table includes roughly 680,000 distinct CDR3 sequences, 49% detected once. Sequenced material: blood. These TCRs come from an older woman in good health.

This chain links TRBV6-5 with TRBJ2-4; the D gene is possibly TRBD1 (6 bases). The J call is in doubt because the DNA end fits TRBJ2-7 better. This CDR3 is built from 17 residues. CDR1 and CDR2 from the germline V gene are MNHEY and SVGAGI. CDR3 sequence reads: CASSYRGQQPGGYEQYF. CDR3 in DNA: TGTGCCAGCAGTTATCGAGGACAGCAGCCAGGAGGATACGAGCAGTACTTC.

The chain combines TRBV7-2 with TRBJ2-1, with 12 bases matching TRBD1. The germline V gene has CDR1 SGHTA and CDR2 FQGNSA. The CDR3 length is 18 residues. Trimming removed 3 bases from V and 1 base from J; junction bases left unmatched: 7. DNA for the CDR3: TGTGCCAGCAGCTTGCAGTGGGACAGGGGGCTTTCCTACAATGAGCAGTTCTTC. Translating it yields CASSLQWDRGLSYNEQFF.

This rearrangement joins TRBV4-3 to TRBJ1-1, with a tentative D call TRBD1 (5 bases). V was pared by 0 bases and J by 8 bases, with 10 bases between. This CDR3 is 13 amino acids long. The V gene's germline CDR1 is LGHNA and CDR2 YSLEER. The CDR3 bases are TGCGCCAGCAGCCAAGAAGGTAGGGGCGAAGCTTTCTTT. Its protein product is CASSQEGRGEAFF.

Worth noting for this clonotype: One end of the junction is discordant with germline, which a read error may explain. V gene TRBV20-1 combines with J gene TRBJ2-1; D perhaps matches TRBD1 (6 bases). CDR1 is DFQATT, CDR2 SNEGSKA, per germline (reference sequence). The CDR3 has 12 residues. The CDR3 sequence: CSATRGLNEQIF. The CDR3 DNA reads as TGCAGTGCTACCAGGGGCCTCAATGAGCAGATCTTC.

This chain joins TRBV10-3 and TRBJ2-7; 11 positions agree with TRBD2. Germline CDR1 is ENHRY and CDR2 is SYGVKD. With V trimmed by 5 bases and J by 0 bases, 3 bases remained unmatched. The CDR3 extends over 15 amino acids. In DNA form, the CDR3 reads TGTGCCATCAGTCCGACTAGCGGGACCTCCTACGAGCAGTACTTC. Translating gives CAISPTSGTSYEQYF.

The chain employs TRBV6-6 and TRBJ2-5; 12 bases fit TRBD1. CDR1 and CDR2 from the germline V gene are MNHNY and SVGAGI (reference sequence). The V gene end was trimmed by 3 bases and the J gene end by 11 bases; junction bases not matched to a gene: 10. The CDR3 consists of 15 residues. CDR3 amino acids: CASSYVGQGAVGQYF. In DNA, the CDR3 is TGTGCCAGCAGTTATGTGGGACAGGGGGCGGTCGGGCAGTACTTC.

The sample holds a few counts of this clonotype. The chain recombines TRBV6-1 with TRBJ2-7, with D uncertain. CDR1 is MNHNS and CDR2 is SASEGT in the germline V gene. The CDR3 is 17 residues long. Between the trimmed V and J ends, which lost 1 base and 0 bases, there was a span of 16 bases. The CDR3 DNA reads TGTGCCAGCAGTGAAGATTTGTGGGTCACAACCTCCTACGAGCAGTACTTC. This encodes CASSEDLWVTTSYEQYF.

The J gene is TRBJ2-5, the V gene TRBV20-1; tentative D call: TRBD1 (5 bases). The CDR3 runs to 14 residues. CDR1 is DFQATT and CDR2 is SNEGSKA in the germline V gene (reference sequence). V was clipped by 7 bases and J by 1 base, with 16 bases between them. Here the CDR3 DNA reads TGCAGTGGCTGCCGACCACAGGTCCAAGAGACCCAGTACTTC. This codes for CSGCRPQVQETQYF.

This clonotype was recorded only once. The chain carries TRBV6-1 and TRBJ2-4; D possibly corresponds to TRBD2 (6 bases). The last part of the DNA fits TRBJ2-7 better; the J call may be wrong. The germline V gene encodes CDR1 MNHNS and CDR2 SASEGT. This CDR3 is built from 15 residues. CDR3 amino acids: CASSEWNGSSYEQYF. The CDR3 coding sequence is TGTGCCAGCAGTGAATGGAACGGGAGTAGCTACGAGCAGTACTTC.

The chain employs TRBV20-1 and TRBJ2-5; either TRBD1 or TRBD2 may supply D (5 bases each). The CDR3 has 12 residues. Germline-derived CDR1 and CDR2 are DFQATT and SNEGSKA (reference sequence). V shed 7 bases and J shed 3 bases, with 12 bases lying between them. CDR3 region: CSVWGKEETQYF. The CDR3 DNA reads as TGCAGTGTTTGGGGGAAAGAAGAGACCCAGTACTTC.

This sequence joins TRBV5-5 and TRBJ1-2; D is undetermined. CDR3 length: 12 residues. V was pared by 1 base and J by 5 bases, with 6 bases between. Germline lookup yields CDR1 SGHKS and CDR2 YYEKEE (reference sequence). The CDR3: CASSLLEYGYTF. The CDR3 region has the DNA TGTGCCAGCAGCTTGTTAGAGTATGGCTACACCTTC.

The chain couples TRBV7-2 to TRBJ2-7; 8 positions agree with TRBD2. The CDR3 has 15 residues. Trimming at V came to 4 bases and at J to 3 bases, leaving 8 bases not matched to a gene. Germline-derived CDR1 and CDR2 are SGHTA and FQGNSA. CDR3 coding DNA: TGTGCCAGCAGCTCCCACCCGGGACTAGGCTACGAGCAGTACTTC. The encoded protein is CASSSHPGLGYEQYF.

This clonotype was seen only a few times. This chain uses TRBV29-1 with TRBJ1-5; D might be TRBD1 (5 bases). In germline, CDR1 is SQVTM, CDR2 ANQGSEA. Trimming cost V 6 bases and J 2 bases, with 11 bases left between them. CDR3 length: 13 residues. CDR3 protein: CSVVGGGNQPQHF. DNA of the CDR3: TGCAGCGTAGTAGGAGGGGGCAATCAGCCCCAGCATTTT.

The chain recombines TRBV3-1 with TRBJ1-1, with D possibly TRBD1 on 5 matching bases. The CDR3 totals 16 residues. V was shortened by 2 bases and J by 0 bases, with 13 bases between the two germline ends. Per the germline V gene, CDR1 is LGHDT and CDR2 is YNNKEL (reference sequence). In nucleotides, the CDR3 is TGTGCCAGCAGCCAATACGGGGACTACATGAACACTGAAGCTTTCTTT. It encodes CASSQYGDYMNTEAFF.

V and J are TRBV24-1 and TRBJ2-6, with no clear D. With 6 bases removed from V and 0 bases from J, the gap between germline ends came to 5 bases. Germline-derived CDR1 and CDR2 are KGHDR and SFDVKD. The CDR3 runs to 14 residues. The CDR3 is CATSHPSGANVLTF. CDR3 nucleotide sequence: TGTGCCACCAGTCACCCCTCTGGGGCCAACGTCCTGACTTTC.

The CDR3 sequence is CASSLGWQRGYTF. The DNA for the CDR3 is TGTGCCAGCAGCTTAGGATGGCAGCGGGGCTACACCTTC. This sequence joins TRBV7-9 and TRBJ1-2; no definite D call. Germline V CDR1 and CDR2: SEHNR, FQNEAQ (reference sequence). V lost 1 base, J lost 8 bases, and 11 bases lay in between. The CDR3 spans 13 residues.

The V gene is TRBV6-6, the J gene TRBJ2-3; no reliable D call. Trimming cost V 7 bases and J 5 bases, with 10 bases left between them. The CDR3 is made up of 12 amino acids. Germline-derived CDR1 and CDR2 are MNHNY and SVGAGI (reference sequence). CDR3 region: CASTIRQDTQYF. CDR3 sequence (DNA): TGTGCCAGCACCATCCGGCAAGATACGCAGTATTTT.

The rearrangement uses TRBV20-1 and TRBJ2-7; D is unresolved. The CDR3 is made up of 10 amino acids. The V and J ends lost 5 bases and 2 bases respectively, with 4 bases between them. Germline V gives CDR1 DFQATT, CDR2 SNEGSKA (reference sequence). The CDR3 coding sequence is TGCAGTGCTTTTACCTACGAGCAGTACTTC. Residues: CSAFTYEQYF.

This chain uses TRBV7-3 with TRBJ1-2; TRBD1 might be the D (6 bases). Trimming took off 0 bases at V and 5 bases at J, with 13 bases between the two ends. CDR1 and CDR2 (germline): SGHTA, FQGTGA. This CDR3 spans 15 amino acids. For the CDR3, the DNA is TGTGCCAGCAGCTTAACGGGAGGACAGAAGTATGGCTACACCTTC. Protein: CASSLTGGQKYGYTF. The full variable domain, in which reference TRBV7-3 and TRBJ1-2 provide the parts outside the CDR3, is GAGVSQTPSNKVTEKGKYVELRCDPISGHTALYWYRQSLGQGPEFLIYFQGTGAADDSGLPNDRFFAVRPEGSVSTLKIQRTERGDSAVYLCASSLTGGQKYGYTFGSGTRLTVV.

This clonotype was seen just once. The rearrangement joins TRBV4-1 to TRBJ1-2, with D unresolved. Per the germline V gene, CDR1 is MGHRA and CDR2 is YSYEKL. V was cut by 0 bases and J by 4 bases, with 15 bases left in between. The CDR3 totals 16 residues. The CDR3 protein is CASSQDGSFRLYGYTF. The CDR3 nucleotides read TGCGCCAGCAGCCAAGATGGAAGCTTTAGGCTCTATGGCTACACCTTC.

V gene TRBV7-9 combines with J gene TRBJ1-4, with D possibly TRBD1 on 5 matching bases. Germline CDR1 is SEHNR and CDR2 is FQNEAQ (reference sequence). The ends were cut back, 5 bases at V and 8 bases at J, with 21 bases in the middle. The CDR3 runs 16 residues. CDR3 DNA sequence: TGTGCCAGCAGCCCTCCTCGGGCCAGGGCGTCCGAAAAACTGTTTTTT. It codes for CASSPPRARASEKLFF.

This clonotype appeared once. This chain links TRBV11-2 with TRBJ2-5; D may be TRBD2 (5 bases). V was trimmed by 5 bases and J by 3 bases, leaving 16 bases between them. The germline V gene encodes CDR1 SGHAT and CDR2 FQNNGV. The CDR3 contains 15 residues. The CDR3 protein is CASSPRLSGKETQYF. The CDR3, as DNA: TGTGCCAGCAGCCCCAGACTGTCGGGGAAAGAGACCCAGTACTTC. Full variable domain (remainder filled in from reference TRBV11-2 and TRBJ2-5): EAGVAQSPRYKIIEKRQSVAFWCNPISGHATLYWYQQILGQGPKLLIQFQNNGVVDDSQLPKDRFSAERLKGVDSTLKIQPAKLEDSAVYLCASSPRLSGKETQYFGPGTRLLVL.

Points on this clonotype: It may be a read error: a sequence one base away is much more abundant. The rearrangement joins TRBV6-5 to TRBJ2-1; 9 nucleotides agree with TRBD1. CDR3 length equals 14 residues. After removal of 6 bases from V and 9 bases from J, the junction contained 9 bases not matched to a gene. The germline V gene has CDR1 MNHEY and CDR2 SVGAGI. CDR3: CASRPGQGLVEQFF. The CDR3, as DNA: TGTGCCAGCAGGCCGGGACAGGGACTTGTTGAGCAGTTCTTC.

The rearrangement uses TRBV6-2 or TRBV6-3 and TRBJ2-7; possible D gene TRBD2, 6 bases. The germline V gene encodes CDR1 MNHEY and CDR2 SVGEGT. This CDR3 region has 17 residues. V lost 2 bases, J lost 3 bases, and 20 bases lay in between. CDR3 in amino acids: CASSYLRSQDGGYEQYF. Written as DNA, the CDR3 is TGTGCCAGCAGTTACCTTCGTTCCCAGGACGGGGGCTACGAGCAGTACTTC.

The rearrangement uses TRBV6-1 and TRBJ1-2; TRBD1 might be the D (5 bases). V lost 7 bases to trimming and J lost 8 bases, with 23 bases between them. This CDR3 has 15 residues. The V gene's germline CDR1 is MNHNS and CDR2 SASEGT. CDR3 coding DNA: TGTGCCAGCACCGAAGGGCGGGGACCCGGGCACGGCTACACCTTC. It specifies CASTEGRGPGHGYTF.